The clone carrying this TCR beta chain was recorded only once. The antigen is not known. The PCR used 52 TRBV and 13 TRBJ primers. Using immunoSEQ multiplex PCR, the repertoire was profiled, and TCRdb retains in-frame clones only, with some absent. The sample includes 30,000 to 40,000 clones, over 90% of them seen just once. The CDR3 covers 13 residues. Per the germline V gene, CDR1 is ENHRY and CDR2 is SYGVKD. V lost 11 bases, J lost 6 bases, and 18 bases lay in between. These data originate in a study of regulatory T cells. Patients, 2 to 39 years old, had expanded memory T-cell proportions. Regulatory (CD25-high CD127-low) and conventional (CD25-low CD127-high) CD4+ T cells were sorted separately. Findings of the study overall: Patient repertoires had restricted TRB V-J pairs and skewed V and J usage, most in Tregs. In CD3G-deficient patients, conventional CD4+ T cells were enriched for hydrophobic CDR3 residues at positions 6 and 7.

The source is a child under 10 years old with CD3G deficiency. Input material: conventional CD4+ T cells sorted from blood. The chain joins TRBV10-3 to TRBJ2-3; possible D gene TRBD2, 6 bases. CDR3 sequence reads: CASGRDSLDTQYF. DNA of the CDR3: TGTGCCTCCGGTCGGGACTCTCTGGATACGCAGTATTTT.